This T cell receptor (beta chain) was identified in a study of blood T cell repertoires in COVID-19. Some clones are missing from TCRdb's copy, which holds only in-frame ones; the method was immunoSEQ multiplex PCR. This table has 95,000 to 120,000 clones, nearly 90% appearing once. Trimming removed 5 bases at V and 3 bases at J, with 16 bases between. CDR3 length: 15 amino acids. Germline V gene data show CDR1 as SEHNR and CDR2 as FQNEAQ (reference sequence). The sequence was obtained from a woman aged 70-85 years who had recovered from COVID-19. The sample consisted of peripheral blood. The chain has TRBV7-9 and TRBJ1-1; D is perhaps TRBD1 (6 bases). CDR3 protein: CASSVGERQDTEAFF. The CDR3 DNA sequence: TGTGCCAGCAGCGTAGGGGAGAGACAGGACACTGAAGCTTTCTTT.